The clone carrying this T cell receptor beta chain has ten or more counts. Its target is unknown. TCRdb called the reads again in MiXCR, with one record for every CDR3 protein. This repertoire shows 300,000 to 400,000 distinct CDR3 sequences, around 18% found once; its top ten account for about 10%. This specimen comes from a study of T cell repertoires in cytomegalovirus infection. Study overall: It was the public TCR beta signatures that indicated both CMV infection and matching HLA type.

V lost 7 bases to trimming and J lost 5 bases; unmatched junction nucleotides: 6. The CDR3 is 13 amino acids. Germline V lookup: CDR1 SGHTA, CDR2 FQGNSA. Study-wide results and limits: Cumulated frequencies of public TCR beta families served to identify carriers of CMV plus the relevant HLA.

Sequencing was done on a sample of PBMCs. The clonotype originates from a human donor in good health (CMV status not recorded). Some clones in this sample may be carry-over from other donors' samples. V usage is TRBV7-2 and J usage is TRBJ2-3, with TRBD2 identical over 7 bases. CDR3 sequence: CASTLTGGDTQYF. In DNA form, the CDR3 reads TGTGCCAGCACCCTCACGGGAGGAGATACGCAGTATTTT.